Following are 32 T cell receptor beta chains from one sample sequenced in a study of CD8 T cells in ankylosing spondylitis. Study results and limitations: A TCR beta motif of roughly eight highly homologous variants appeared characteristic of ankylosing spondylitis blood.

MiXCR, run by TCRdb on the 5' RACE reads, gives a single entry per CDR3 protein. This sample yields about 700,000 distinct CDR3 sequences, of which under 20% are seen a single time; around 19% belongs to the top ten. For these receptors, no antigen is known. What was sequenced was blood, either unsorted or a sorted T cell fraction (not recorded which). The receptors were sampled from a male donor with ankylosing spondylitis.

This clonotype has a handful of counts. V gene TRBV20-1 combines with J gene TRBJ2-1, with 8 bases aligning to TRBD2. CDR1 DFQATT and CDR2 SNEGSKA come from the germline V gene (reference sequence). Unmatched junction bases numbered 15, after V lost 3 bases and J lost 8 bases. This CDR3 spans 16 amino acids. The CDR3 region is CSASLSGLGPQHEQFF. The DNA for the CDR3 is TGCAGTGCTAGTCTTTCGGGACTAGGGCCTCAGCATGAGCAGTTCTTC.

This clonotype occurred a few times. The chain uses TRBV2 and TRBJ2-5, with D perhaps TRBD1 or TRBD2 (5 bases each). This CDR3 is 13 amino acids long. Trimming removed 7 bases at V and 4 bases at J, with 13 bases between. Germline V CDR1 and CDR2: SNHLY, FYNNEI. The CDR3 loop is CASIGGSRETQYF. The CDR3 DNA reads TGTGCCAGCATTGGGGGTTCGAGAGAGACCCAGTACTTC.

The chain has TRBV12-3 or TRBV12-4 and TRBJ2-1; TRBD2 matches 9 bases. J lost 3 bases, V lost 3 bases, and 6 bases had no gene match. This CDR3 is built from 16 residues. The CDR3 coding sequence is TGTGCCAGCAGTTTCTTGCGGGGGGGCGTCTACAATGAGCAGTTCTTC. It specifies CASSFLRGGVYNEQFF.

The chain uses TRBV15 and TRBJ2-1; 10 bases are a match to TRBD2. The trim removed 8 bases at V and 0 bases at J, leaving 4 bases unmatched. The germline V gene has CDR1 LNHNV and CDR2 YYDKDF (reference sequence). This CDR3 has 15 amino acids. The CDR3 nucleotides are TGTGCCACCGGAGCTAGCGGGGGCTCCTACAATGAGCAGTTCTTC. Residues: CATGASGGSYNEQFF.

The chain joins TRBV25-1 to TRBJ2-7; TRBD1 agrees at 9 bases. CDR3 length: 14 amino acids. Germline V lookup: CDR1 MGHDK, CDR2 SYGVNS. Losses at the gene ends were 9 bases for V and 3 bases for J; bases not matched to a gene: 9. In nucleotides, the CDR3 is TGTGCCAGTCACCCGGGACAGGGACACTACGAGCAGTACTTC. It specifies CASHPGQGHYEQYF.

V is TRBV28 and J is TRBJ2-7; TRBD1 aligns across 7 bases. V shed 4 bases and J 3 bases; nucleotides not matched to a gene: 12. Per the germline V gene, CDR1 is MDHEN and CDR2 is SYDVKM. The CDR3 runs to 16 residues. The CDR3 sequence: CASSSYRGQTFYEQYF. CDR3 DNA sequence: TGTGCCAGCAGTTCTTACAGGGGCCAAACCTTCTACGAGCAGTACTTC. The full variable domain, rest sourced from reference TRBV28 and TRBJ2-7, is DVKVTQSSRYLVKRTGEKVFLECVQDMDHENMFWYRQDPGLGLRLIYFSYDVKMKEKGDIPEGYSVSREKKERFSLILESASTNQTSMYLCASSSYRGQTFYEQYFGPGTRLTVT.

This clonotype was observed a handful of times. V and J are TRBV5-1 and TRBJ1-1; no clear D. Germline lookup yields CDR1 SGHRS and CDR2 YFSETQ. CDR3 length equals 14 residues. Trimming pared 0 bases from V and 3 bases from J, leaving 9 bases between. CDR3: CASSLGALDTEAFF. Written as DNA, the CDR3 is TGCGCCAGCAGCTTGGGGGCGCTGGACACTGAAGCTTTCTTT.

This clonotype was found a few times. This chain connects TRBV11-3 to TRBJ2-5; the D is unclear. V was trimmed by 5 bases and J by 2 bases, leaving 12 bases between them. The CDR3 spans 14 residues. CDR1 and CDR2 (germline): SGHNT, YENEEA. CDR3: CASSPVGIQETQYF. In nucleotides, the CDR3 is TGTGCCAGCAGCCCAGTGGGGATTCAAGAGACCCAGTACTTC.

This clonotype was observed a few times. The chain employs TRBV9 and TRBJ1-2; tentative D call: TRBD1 (6 bases). This CDR3 region has 14 residues. The ends were cut back, 4 bases at V and 6 bases at J, with 16 bases in the middle. Germline assignment: CDR1 SGDLS and CDR2 YYNGEE. The CDR3 sequence: CASSSSWGRDGYTF. The CDR3 DNA reads TGTGCCAGCAGCTCGTCATGGGGGCGGGATGGCTACACCTTC.

This clonotype appeared a few times. The chain employs TRBV29-1 and TRBJ1-2, with TRBD1 as a possible D gene (5 bases). The CDR3 totals 12 residues. CDR1 and CDR2 (germline): SQVTM, ANQGSEA. V lost 3 bases and J lost 1, with 6 bases in between. This chain's CDR3 is CSVEGDNYGYTF. The DNA of the CDR3 is TGCAGCGTTGAGGGGGATAACTATGGCTACACCTTC.

This clonotype has more than one count but fewer than ten. The CDR3 sequence is CASSVGVYARGVAGELFF. The CDR3 DNA reads as TGTGCCAGCAGCGTAGGGGTATACGCCCGTGGAGTTGCCGGGGAGCTGTTTTTT. This rearrangement joins TRBV9 to TRBJ2-2; D call uncertain. The CDR3 covers 18 residues. Trimming left V 0 bases short and J 6 bases short, with 21 bases between. The V gene's germline CDR1 is SGDLS and CDR2 YYNGEE.

The CDR3 region is CASSPEGIQPQHF. Here the CDR3 DNA reads TGCGCCAGCAGCCCCGAAGGTATTCAGCCCCAGCATTTT. V and J are TRBV4-1 and TRBJ1-5; D unresolved. Germline CDR1 MGHRA, CDR2 YSYEKL. The CDR3 extends over 13 amino acids. Trimming shortened V by 4 bases and J by 6 bases, and 10 bases separated the two germline ends.

This clonotype appeared a few times. The genes are TRBV16 and TRBJ1-5; the D is unclear. Trimming shortened V by 3 bases and J by 7 bases, and 19 bases separated the two germline ends. Germline assignment: CDR1 KGHSY and CDR2 FQNENV. CDR3 length: 16 amino acids. CDR3 amino acids: CASSHGLDPKSQPQHF. The CDR3 nucleotides are TGTGCCAGCAGCCACGGACTGGACCCCAAGTCGCAGCCCCAGCATTTT. Full variable domain (missing parts from reference TRBV16 and TRBJ1-5): GEEVAQTPKHLVRGEGQKAKLYCAPIKGHSYVFWYQQVLKNEFKFLISFQNENVFDETGMPKERFSAKCLPNSPCSLEIQATKLEDSAVYFCASSHGLDPKSQPQHFGDGTRLSIL.

This chain uses TRBV28 with TRBJ2-7, with D unresolved. In germline, CDR1 is MDHEN, CDR2 SYDVKM. Trimming left V 6 bases short and J 0 bases short, with 12 bases between. The CDR3 length is 14 residues. The CDR3 DNA reads TGTGCCAGCAGCCCGGCGACTCCCTCCTACGAGCAGTACTTC. Its translation: CASSPATPSYEQYF.

V and J are TRBV24-1 and TRBJ1-5; D not resolved. Trimming left V 4 bases short and J 3 bases short, with 3 bases between. This CDR3 has 12 amino acids. Germline V lookup: CDR1 KGHDR, CDR2 SFDVKD. CDR3 in amino acids: CATSESNQPQHF. The CDR3, as DNA: TGTGCCACCAGTGAATCCAATCAGCCCCAGCATTTT.

This sequence joins TRBV7-8 and TRBJ2-7; D is possibly TRBD2 (5 bases). This CDR3 comprises 15 residues. V was clipped by 1 base and J by 3 bases, with 13 bases between them. Germline CDR1 is SGHVS and CDR2 is FQNEAQ. CDR3 loop: CASSLGGSGFYEQYF. CDR3 coding DNA: TGTGCCAGCAGCTTAGGCGGCTCGGGGTTCTACGAGCAGTACTTC.

The chain has TRBV9 and TRBJ2-1; D is unclear. The germline V and J ends were trimmed by 0 bases and 2 bases, with 15 bases remaining between them. This CDR3 region has 17 residues. Germline lookup yields CDR1 SGDLS and CDR2 YYNGEE. CDR3 bases: TGTGCCAGCAGCGTAGAAAGTGTACAGACGACCTACAATGAGCAGTTCTTC. This codes for CASSVESVQTTYNEQFF.

The CDR3 coding sequence is TGCAGTGCTAGATCGAGCGCCCTTTCCACAGATACGCAGTATTTT. Translated, it gives CSARSSALSTDTQYF. This rearrangement joins TRBV20-1 to TRBJ2-3; D gene unclear. V was clipped by 2 bases and J by 2 bases, with 14 bases between them. This CDR3 is built from 15 residues. Germline V gene lookup returns CDR1 DFQATT and CDR2 SNEGSKA (reference sequence).

This chain connects TRBV18 to TRBJ2-6; D unresolved. CDR1 and CDR2 (germline): KGHSH, LQKENI. V dropped 2 bases and J dropped 1 base, with 9 bases sitting between them. The CDR3 has 16 amino acids. The CDR3 region has the DNA TGTGCCAGCTCACCAGAGGCGGTTTCTGGGGCCAACGTCCTGACTTTC. It is translated as CASSPEAVSGANVLTF.

This clonotype was observed a handful of times. The V gene is TRBV29-1, the J gene TRBJ2-7; D perhaps matches TRBD1 (5 bases). CDR1 and CDR2 (germline): SQVTM, ANQGSEA. The CDR3 has 12 amino acids. Trimming left V 6 bases short and J 0 bases short, with 9 bases between. The CDR3 loop reads CSVEQDSYEQYF. DNA of the CDR3: TGCAGCGTGGAACAGGACTCCTACGAGCAGTACTTC.

This clonotype was observed a handful of times. The chain joins TRBV12-3 or TRBV12-4 to TRBJ2-2, with D possibly TRBD2 on 5 matching bases. The CDR3 has 11 residues. Trimming removed 7 bases at V and 14 bases at J, with 14 bases between. The CDR3 sequence: CASTLQGGLFF. CDR3 coding DNA: TGTGCCAGCACCCTACAAGGAGGACTGTTTTTT.

This clonotype appeared a few times. V and J are TRBV11-2 and TRBJ2-3; the match to TRBD1 covers 7 bases. Germline lookup yields CDR1 SGHAT and CDR2 FQNNGV. The CDR3 loop spans 15 amino acids. V shed 1 base, J shed 4 bases, and the junction held 5 bases outside the gene matches. The CDR3 coding sequence is TGTGCCAGCAGCTTAGGACAGGGCGGGCCAGATACGCAGTATTTT. As protein: CASSLGQGGPDTQYF.

V and J are TRBV6-1 and TRBJ2-1, with a weak D call TRBD2 (7 bases). The CDR3 spans 13 residues. Trimming shortened V by 11 bases and J by 4 bases, and 15 bases separated the two germline ends. CDR1 MNHNS and CDR2 SASEGT come from the germline V gene. CDR3 in amino acids: CACWTRGYNEQFF. CDR3 nucleotide sequence: TGTGCCTGCTGGACTAGGGGGTACAATGAGCAGTTCTTC.

The rearrangement joins TRBV12-3 or TRBV12-4 to TRBJ1-2; D possibly corresponds to TRBD1 (5 bases). Trimming left V 5 bases short and J 1 base short, with 11 bases between. This CDR3 comprises 14 residues. CDR3 amino acids: CASSPSGVNYGYTF. Here the CDR3 DNA reads TGTGCCAGCAGTCCCTCGGGGGTTAACTATGGCTACACCTTC.

This clonotype was recorded at least ten times. The chain employs TRBV11-2 and TRBJ2-1, with D possibly called TRBD1 or TRBD2 (5 bases each). The CDR3 spans 17 residues. V lost 0 bases and J 5 bases, leaving 17 bases between the germline ends. Germline CDR1 SGHAT, CDR2 FQNNGV. CDR3 DNA: TGTGCCAGCAGCTTAGAGGAGTGGGGGTTAATTGACAATGAGCAGTTCTTC. Translating it yields CASSLEEWGLIDNEQFF.

This clonotype was detected only a few times. This chain links TRBV20-1 with TRBJ2-1, with 11 bases aligning to TRBD2. Germline lookup yields CDR1 DFQATT and CDR2 SNEGSKA (reference sequence). This CDR3 comprises 16 residues. V gave up 0 bases and J gave up 3 bases; unmatched junction bases: 4. CDR3 sequence: CSARDSGLAGYNEQFF. Written as DNA, the CDR3 is TGCAGTGCTAGAGATTCCGGACTAGCGGGCTACAATGAGCAGTTCTTC.

The chain couples TRBV10-3 to TRBJ1-1; TRBD1 matches 10 bases. The CDR3 loop spans 15 amino acids. V was clipped by 6 bases and J by 3 bases; unmatched bases: 7. The germline gives CDR1 ENHRY, CDR2 SYGVKD. The CDR3 DNA reads TGTGCCATCAGAGAGGGACAGGGGTCGGACACTGAAGCTTTCTTT. As protein: CAIREGQGSDTEAFF.

The chain combines TRBV6-1 with TRBJ2-1; tentative D call: TRBD1 (6 bases). The V end was cut by 0 bases, the J end by 7 bases, with 16 bases between. Germline lookup yields CDR1 MNHNS and CDR2 SASEGT. CDR3 length equals 16 residues. Here the CDR3 DNA reads TGTGCCAGCAGTGAAGCGAAACAGGGTTGGTGGAATGAGCAGTTCTTC. This translates into CASSEAKQGWWNEQFF.

This clonotype was picked up a small number of times. This chain links TRBV20-1 with TRBJ2-2, with D possibly TRBD1 on 7 matching bases. The CDR3 totals 15 residues. Germline V gives CDR1 DFQATT, CDR2 SNEGSKA (reference sequence). CDR3 DNA sequence: TGCAGCATATTGCGGGGAGCAGGGGGCACCGGGGAGCTGTTTTTT. This translates into CSILRGAGGTGELFF.

This clonotype appeared many times. CDR3 loop: CSAPGQGSGELFF. DNA for the CDR3: TGCAGTGCTCCGGGACAGGGTTCCGGGGAGCTGTTTTTT. The chain uses TRBV20-1 and TRBJ2-2; 9 nucleotides align to TRBD1. V dropped 5 bases and J dropped 6; count of bases not matched to a gene: 4. The CDR3 totals 13 residues. Per germline, CDR1 DFQATT and CDR2 SNEGSKA (reference sequence).

This clonotype was seen only a few times. The chain is built from TRBV9 and TRBJ2-1, with D perhaps given as TRBD1 or TRBD2 (5 bases each). The V end lost 3 bases, the J end lost 5 bases, and 15 bases lay between the germline ends. This CDR3 comprises 15 residues. Looked up from germline, CDR1 is SGDLS and CDR2 is YYNGEE. The CDR3 sequence: CASSAQSGTNNEQFF. The CDR3 DNA is TGTGCCAGCAGCGCACAGTCCGGGACCAACAATGAGCAGTTCTTC.

The chain couples TRBV12-3 or TRBV12-4 to TRBJ2-3, with D unclear. The CDR3 extends over 14 amino acids. Trimming took off 4 bases at V and 4 bases at J, with 12 bases between the two ends. The CDR3 sequence: CASSWAVGSDTQYF. The CDR3 DNA is TGTGCCAGCAGTTGGGCCGTGGGATCAGATACGCAGTATTTT.